This entry features one T cell receptor beta chain sequence. The data originate from a study of T cell changes during pregnancy in multiple sclerosis. Per germline, CDR1 ENHRY and CDR2 SYGVKD. V shed 0 bases, J shed 4 bases, and the junction held 8 bases outside the gene matches. CDR3 length: 16 residues. The protocol was immunoSEQ multiplex PCR, while the TCRdb copy is restricted to in-frame clones and leaves out a portion. This sample has roughly 84,000 clones, with about 94% found just once. The input for sequencing was peripheral blood, taken in the third trimester of pregnancy. The rearrangement uses TRBV10-3 and TRBJ2-7, with 8 bases fitting TRBD2. This TCR was sampled from a female donor in good health, enrolled as a control in a pregnancy study. The DNA for the CDR3 is TGTGCCATCAGTGAGTCAACTAGCGGAGACCTTTACGAGCAGTACTTC. Its protein is CAISESTSGDLYEQYF.